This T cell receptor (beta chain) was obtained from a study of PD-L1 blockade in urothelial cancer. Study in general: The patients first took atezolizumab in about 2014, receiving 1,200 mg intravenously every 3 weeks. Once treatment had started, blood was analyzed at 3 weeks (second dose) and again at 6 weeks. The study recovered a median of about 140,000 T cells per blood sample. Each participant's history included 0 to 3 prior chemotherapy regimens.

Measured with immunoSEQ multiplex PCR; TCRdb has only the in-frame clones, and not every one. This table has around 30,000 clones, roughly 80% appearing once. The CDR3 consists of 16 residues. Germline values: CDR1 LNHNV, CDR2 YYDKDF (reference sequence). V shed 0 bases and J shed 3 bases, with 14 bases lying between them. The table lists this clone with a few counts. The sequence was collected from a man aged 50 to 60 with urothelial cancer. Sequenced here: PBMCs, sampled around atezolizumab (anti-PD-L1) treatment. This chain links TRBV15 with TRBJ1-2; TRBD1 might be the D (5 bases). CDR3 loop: CATSRDLTGVYYGYTF. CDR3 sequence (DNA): TGTGCCACCAGCAGAGATCTAACAGGCGTTTACTATGGCTACACCTTC.